Each of the 22 T cell receptor beta chains below was sequenced from the same sample in a study of blood T cell repertoires in COVID-19 (dated by TCRdb to the early 2020s). Receptor amplification or capture employed the immunoSEQ multiplex PCR assay. TCRdb limited this immuneACCESS table to in-frame rearrangements with V and J called. A share of clones is missing; checked studies link under half to unresolved V genes, and the rest is unexplained. The sample profile shows roughly 200,000 clones; 80% to 90% of them were found once. Approximately 8.6% of the sample goes to the ten largest clones. Input material: peripheral blood. All receptors derive from a man aged 40-49 years with active or convalescent COVID-19.

The chain carries TRBV18 and TRBJ1-1; TRBD1 is a possible D gene (6 bases). Germline assignment: CDR1 KGHSH and CDR2 LQKENI. Trimming took off 5 bases at V and 0 bases at J, with 16 bases between the two ends. This CDR3 contains 16 residues. DNA of the CDR3: TGTGCCAGCTCATTAATGGGGGCCGGGGTGAACACTGAAGCTTTCTTT. It specifies CASSLMGAGVNTEAFF.

The rearrangement uses TRBV7-9 and TRBJ1-6, with 7 bases matching TRBD1. V was pared by 6 bases and J by 5 bases, with 4 bases of the junction left unmatched. Germline V gives CDR1 SEHNR, CDR2 FQNEAQ (reference sequence). CDR3 size: 14 residues. In DNA, the CDR3 is TGTGCCAGCAGTCGGGACAGTCATAATTCACCCCTCCACTTT. As protein: CASSRDSHNSPLHF. Drawing the rest from reference TRBV7-9 and TRBJ1-6, the complete variable domain is DTGVSQNPRHKITKRGQNVTFRCDPISEHNRLYWYRQTLGQGPEFLTYFQNEAQLEKSRLLSDRFSAERPKGSFSTLEIQRTEQGDSAMYLCASSRDSHNSPLHFGNGTRLTVT.

This clone was recorded once. The chain combines TRBV3-1 (or the pseudogene TRBV3-2) with TRBJ1-1, with a possible D match to TRBD1 (5 bases). Germline-derived CDR1 and CDR2 are LGHDT and YNNKEL (reference sequence). The CDR3 length is 16 residues. Trimming shortened V by 1 base and J by 1 base, and 13 bases separated the two germline ends. CDR3 amino acids: CASSQGAGRQNTEAFF. The CDR3 nucleotides read TGTGCCAGCAGCCAAGGGGCAGGGCGGCAGAACACTGAAGCTTTCTTT.

J is TRBJ1-1 and V is TRBV6-5; D not resolved. V lost 7 bases and J lost 5, with 17 bases in between. The CDR3 is 14 amino acids. Germline CDR1 is MNHEY and CDR2 is SVGAGI. CDR3 loop: CASMLNPGSTEAFF. The CDR3 nucleotides read TGTGCCAGCATGCTCAACCCTGGTAGTACTGAAGCTTTCTTT.

The chain couples TRBV19 to TRBJ1-1; 8 bases line up with TRBD1. V lost 4 bases and J lost 1; bases outside the gene matches: 8. CDR3 length: 16 residues. Germline CDR1 is LNHDA and CDR2 is SQIVND (reference sequence). The CDR3, as DNA: TGTGCCAGTAGTACCTCCTACAGGGGGAAGAACACTGAAGCTTTCTTT. It translates to CASSTSYRGKNTEAFF.

The chain is built from TRBV2 and TRBJ1-5; possibly TRBD1 for D (5 bases). Germline CDR1 reads SNHLY; CDR2 reads FYNNEI. The CDR3 runs to 15 residues. The V end lost 6 bases, the J end lost 5 bases, and 17 bases lay between the germline ends. DNA of the CDR3: TGTGCCAGCAGCCCAGACAGAGGATCTTATCAGCCCCAGCATTTT. Protein: CASSPDRGSYQPQHF.

With regard to this clone: This clone may be a read error of a much larger clone one base away. The chain employs TRBV7-2 and TRBJ1-6; TRBD1 is a possible D gene (6 bases). Per the germline V gene, CDR1 is SGHTA and CDR2 is FQGNSA. The CDR3 runs 14 residues. CDR3 nucleotides: TGTGCCAGCAGCTTTGGGGGCGCTAATTCACTCCTCCACTTT. It codes for CASSFGGANSLLHF. Based on the CDR3 plus reference TRBV7-2 and TRBJ1-6, the full variable domain is GAGVSQSPSNKVTEKGKDVELRCDPISGHTALYWYRQSLGQGLEFLIYFQGNSAPDKSGLPSDRFSAERTGGSVSTLTIQRTQQEDSAVYLCASSFGGANSLLHFGNGTRLTVT.

This sequence joins TRBV7-2 and TRBJ1-4, with 7 nucleotides matching TRBD1. Trimming took 5 bases from V and 3 from J; bases not matched to a gene: 6. Germline assignment: CDR1 SGHTA and CDR2 FQGNSA. The CDR3 length is 15 residues. The CDR3 bases are TGTGCCAGCAGCATAAACAGGGGTTCTAATGAAAAACTGTTTTTT. Translating it yields CASSINRGSNEKLFF.

V gene TRBV7-9 combines with J gene TRBJ1-1; perhaps TRBD1 as D (6 bases). Germline V gene sequence: CDR1 SEHNR, CDR2 FQNEAQ (reference sequence). The CDR3 covers 15 residues. Trimming shortened V by 2 bases and J by 1 base, and 11 bases separated the two germline ends. CDR3 sequence: CASSLNSGQNTEAFF. CDR3 in DNA: TGTGCCAGCAGCTTAAACTCGGGACAGAACACTGAAGCTTTCTTT.

This rearrangement joins TRBV30 to TRBJ2-7, with D perhaps matching TRBD2 (5 bases). CDR1 is GTSNPN and CDR2 is SVGIG in the germline V gene (reference sequence). CDR3 length: 12 amino acids. V was cut by 3 bases and J by 2 bases, with 8 bases left in between. The CDR3 nucleotides read TGTGCCTGGAGGGACTTGGCCTACGAGCAGTACTTC. Translated: CAWRDLAYEQYF.

The chain recombines TRBV27 with TRBJ2-3; no clear D. The CDR3 sequence is 10 residues long. CDR1 and CDR2 from the germline V gene are MNHEY and SMNVEV (reference sequence). Trimming cost V 10 bases and J 3 bases, with 5 bases left between them. In DNA, the CDR3 is TGTGCCACTTCGACAGATACGCAGTATTTT. Protein product: CATSTDTQYF.

This chain links TRBV10-3 with TRBJ1-5; a weak D match, TRBD1 (5 bases). The ends were cut back, 2 bases at V and 2 bases at J, with 10 bases in the middle. The CDR3 totals 15 residues. Germline V lookup: CDR1 ENHRY, CDR2 SYGVKD. The CDR3 DNA reads as TGTGCCATCAGTGAGCAGGGTGGGGGCAATCAGCCCCAGCATTTT. It is translated as CAISEQGGGNQPQHF.

The rearrangement links TRBV30 to TRBJ1-4, with D unresolved. Germline CDR1 reads GTSNPN; CDR2 reads SVGIG (reference sequence). This CDR3 contains 14 residues. Trimming cost V 1 base and J 4 bases, with 10 bases left between them. The CDR3 protein is CAWSGYSFNEKLFF. CDR3 DNA: TGTGCCTGGAGTGGGTACAGCTTTAATGAAAAACTGTTTTTT. Based on the CDR3 plus reference TRBV30 and TRBJ1-4, the full variable domain is SQTIHQWPATLVQPVGSPLSLECTVEGTSNPNLYWYRQAAGRGLQLLFYSVGIGQISSEVPQNLSASRPQDRQFILSSKKLLLSDSGFYLCAWSGYSFNEKLFFGSGTQLSVL.

V and J are TRBV7-2 and TRBJ2-4; TRBD1 matches at 9 bases. This CDR3 comprises 15 residues. The V segment lost 3 bases and the J segment 9 bases; nucleotides outside the gene matches: 9. Germline V gives CDR1 SGHTA, CDR2 FQGNSA. Here the CDR3 reads CASSFPAGTGPIQYF. The CDR3 DNA follows: TGTGCCAGCAGCTTTCCGGCCGGGACAGGGCCCATTCAGTACTTC.

The CDR3 region has the DNA TGTGCCAGTAGTAACAGGGTGTTTCGAGCGGATCAGCCCCAGCATTTT. Translated, it gives CASSNRVFRADQPQHF. V and J are TRBV19 and TRBJ1-5, with a possible D match to TRBD1 (6 bases). CDR3 length equals 16 residues. V dropped 4 bases and J dropped 5 bases, with 18 bases sitting between them. Germline assignment: CDR1 LNHDA and CDR2 SQIVND (reference sequence).

This chain uses TRBV4-1 with TRBJ2-1, with 11 bases fitting TRBD2. Looked up from germline, CDR1 is MGHRA and CDR2 is YSYEKL. The CDR3 extends over 16 amino acids. V lost 5 bases, J lost 7 bases, and 10 bases stayed unmatched. Here the CDR3 reads CASSYDSGGARNEQFF. The CDR3 DNA reads TGCGCCAGCAGCTACGATAGCGGGGGGGCCAGGAATGAGCAGTTCTTC.

This rearrangement joins TRBV5-1 to TRBJ2-7, with a possible D match to TRBD1 (5 bases). CDR3 length: 14 amino acids. Germline-derived CDR1 and CDR2 are SGHRS and YFSETQ. V lost 4 bases, J lost 4 bases, and 15 bases lay in between. The CDR3 is CASSGQGLSYEQYF. The CDR3 DNA reads as TGCGCCAGCAGCGGGCAGGGTTTGTCGTACGAGCAGTACTTC.

The V call is TRBV6-2 or TRBV6-3, the J call TRBJ1-1; 7 positions match TRBD1. J was trimmed by 6 bases and V by 5 bases; bases with no gene match: 12. Germline V gene lookup returns CDR1 MNHEY and CDR2 SVGEGT. This CDR3 spans 15 amino acids. The CDR3 sequence: CASSPPGTARAEAFF. The CDR3 coding sequence is TGTGCCAGCAGTCCCCCGGGGACAGCGAGAGCTGAAGCTTTCTTT.

The chain recombines TRBV2 with TRBJ1-1; 7 bases are a match to TRBD1. This CDR3 region has 13 residues. The germline gives CDR1 SNHLY, CDR2 FYNNEI. The V and J ends lost 8 bases and 3 bases, in that order; junction bases with no gene match: 6. CDR3 bases: TGTGCCAGCGGGGACAGCCTTTACACTGAAGCTTTCTTT. The encoded protein is CASGDSLYTEAFF.

The gene calls are TRBV30 and TRBJ1-1, with D uncertain. Germline assignment: CDR1 GTSNPN and CDR2 SVGIG (reference sequence). The CDR3 covers 13 residues. Trimming pared 0 bases from V and 1 base from J, leaving 6 bases between. The CDR3 sequence: CAWSVRENTEAFF. CDR3 nucleotide sequence: TGTGCCTGGAGTGTACGAGAGAACACTGAAGCTTTCTTT.

V gene TRBV7-2 combines with J gene TRBJ1-5; 7 positions agree with TRBD1. After removal of 1 base from V and 5 bases from J, the junction contained 5 bases not matched to a gene. CDR3 length: 15 residues. CDR1 is SGHTA, CDR2 FQGNSA, per germline. For the CDR3, the DNA is TGTGCCAGCAGCTTAGGACAGGGTTCTTATCAGCCCCAGCATTTT. This gives the protein CASSLGQGSYQPQHF.

This clone has a single count. The rearrangement links TRBV7-6 to TRBJ2-7, with D tentatively TRBD1 (6 bases). The V and J ends lost 5 bases and 3 bases respectively, with 14 bases between them. CDR1 and CDR2 from the germline V gene are SGHVS and FNYEAQ. The CDR3 length is 14 residues. The CDR3 coding sequence is TGTGCCAGCAGCCCCCAGGGGTACGGCTACGAGCAGTACTTC. Encoded protein: CASSPQGYGYEQYF.